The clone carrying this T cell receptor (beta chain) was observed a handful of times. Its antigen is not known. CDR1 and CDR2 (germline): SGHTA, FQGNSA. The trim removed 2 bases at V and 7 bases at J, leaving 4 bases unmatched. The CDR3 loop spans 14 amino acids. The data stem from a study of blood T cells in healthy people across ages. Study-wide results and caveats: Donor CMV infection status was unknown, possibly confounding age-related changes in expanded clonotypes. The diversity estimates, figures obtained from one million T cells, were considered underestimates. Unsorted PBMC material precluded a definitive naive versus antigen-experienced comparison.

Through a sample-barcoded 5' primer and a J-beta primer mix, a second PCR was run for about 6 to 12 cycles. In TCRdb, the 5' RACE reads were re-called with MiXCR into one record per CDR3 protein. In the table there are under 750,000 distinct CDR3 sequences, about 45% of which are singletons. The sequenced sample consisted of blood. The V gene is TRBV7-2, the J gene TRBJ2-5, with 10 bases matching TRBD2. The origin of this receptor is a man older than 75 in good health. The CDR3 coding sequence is TGTGCCAGCAGCTTATTAGCTAGCGGGGGGACCCAGTACTTC. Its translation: CASSLLASGGTQYF.